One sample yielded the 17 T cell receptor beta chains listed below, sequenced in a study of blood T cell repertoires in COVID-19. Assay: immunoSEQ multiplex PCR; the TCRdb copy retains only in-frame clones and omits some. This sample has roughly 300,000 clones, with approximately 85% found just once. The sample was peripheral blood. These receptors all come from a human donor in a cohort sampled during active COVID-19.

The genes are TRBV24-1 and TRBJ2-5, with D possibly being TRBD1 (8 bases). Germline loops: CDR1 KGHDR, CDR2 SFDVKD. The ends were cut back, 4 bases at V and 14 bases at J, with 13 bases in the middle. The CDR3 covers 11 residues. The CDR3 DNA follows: TGTGCCACCAGTGAAGCGGGACAGGATTACTTC. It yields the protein CATSEAGQDYF.

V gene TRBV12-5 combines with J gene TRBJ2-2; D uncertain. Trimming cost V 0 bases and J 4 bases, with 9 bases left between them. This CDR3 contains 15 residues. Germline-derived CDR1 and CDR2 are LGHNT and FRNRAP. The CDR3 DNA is TGTGCTAGTGGTTTGGTAGCAGTAGCCACCGGGGAGCTGTTTTTT. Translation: CASGLVAVATGELFF.

CDR3 in DNA: TGTGCCACCAGTGACAAGGGGTCCAGTGGCACAGATACGCAGTATTTT. Amino acid sequence: CATSDKGSSGTDTQYF. The chain joins TRBV24-1 to TRBJ2-3; a possible D gene is TRBD1 (5 bases). This CDR3 comprises 16 residues. Trimming removed 4 bases from V and 1 base from J, with 14 bases in between. Germline V gene lookup returns CDR1 KGHDR and CDR2 SFDVKD.

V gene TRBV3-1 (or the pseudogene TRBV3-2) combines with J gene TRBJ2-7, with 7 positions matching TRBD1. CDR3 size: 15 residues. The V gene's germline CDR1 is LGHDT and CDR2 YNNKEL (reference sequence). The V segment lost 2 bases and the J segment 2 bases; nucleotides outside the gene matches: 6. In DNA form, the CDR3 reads TGTGCCAGCAGCCAAAGGGCGAGGGGGCCCTACGAGCAGTACTTC. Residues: CASSQRARGPYEQYF.

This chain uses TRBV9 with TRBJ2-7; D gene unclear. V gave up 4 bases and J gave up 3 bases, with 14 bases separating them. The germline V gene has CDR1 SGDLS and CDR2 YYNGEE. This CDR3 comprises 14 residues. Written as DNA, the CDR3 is TGTGCCAGCAGCCCCACCTCTAGAGGCTACGAGCAGTACTTC. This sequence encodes CASSPTSRGYEQYF.

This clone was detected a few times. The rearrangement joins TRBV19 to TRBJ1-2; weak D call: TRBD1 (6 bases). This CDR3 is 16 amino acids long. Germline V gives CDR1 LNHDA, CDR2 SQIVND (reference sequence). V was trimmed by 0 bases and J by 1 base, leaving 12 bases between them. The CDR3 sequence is CASSIDRDTDNYGYTF. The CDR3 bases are TGTGCCAGTAGTATAGATCGGGACACAGATAACTATGGCTACACCTTC.

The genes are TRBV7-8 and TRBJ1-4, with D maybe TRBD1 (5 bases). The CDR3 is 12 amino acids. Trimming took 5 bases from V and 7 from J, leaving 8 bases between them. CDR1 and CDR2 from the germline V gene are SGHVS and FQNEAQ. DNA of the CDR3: TGTGCCAGCAGCAGGGGCGGTGAAAAACTGTTTTTT. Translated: CASSRGGEKLFF. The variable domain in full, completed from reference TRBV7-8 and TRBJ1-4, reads GAGVSQSPRYKVAKRGQDVALRCDPISGHVSLFWYQQALGQGPEFLTYFQNEAQLDKSGLPSDRFFAERPEGSVSTLKIQRTQQEDSAVYLCASSRGGEKLFFGSGTQLSVL.

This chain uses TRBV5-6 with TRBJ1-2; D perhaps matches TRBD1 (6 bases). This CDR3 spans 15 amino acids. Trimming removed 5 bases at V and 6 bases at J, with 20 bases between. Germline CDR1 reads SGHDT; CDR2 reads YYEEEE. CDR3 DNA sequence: TGTGCCAGCAGGGAAACAGGGAAGAGACGAAATGGCTACACCTTC. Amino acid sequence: CASRETGKRRNGYTF.

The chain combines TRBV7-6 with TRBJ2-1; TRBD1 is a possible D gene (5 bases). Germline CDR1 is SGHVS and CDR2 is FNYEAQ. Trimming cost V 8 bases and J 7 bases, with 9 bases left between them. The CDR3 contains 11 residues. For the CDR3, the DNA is TGTGCCAGCGGTAGGGGAAATGAGCAGTTCTTC. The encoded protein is CASGRGNEQFF.

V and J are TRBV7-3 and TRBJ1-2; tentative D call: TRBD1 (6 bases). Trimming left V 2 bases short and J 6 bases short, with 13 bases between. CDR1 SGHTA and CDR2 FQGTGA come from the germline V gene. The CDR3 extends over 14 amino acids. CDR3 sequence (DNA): TGTGCCAGCAGCTTAGATGGGGGGGCAGATGGCTACACCTTC. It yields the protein CASSLDGGADGYTF.

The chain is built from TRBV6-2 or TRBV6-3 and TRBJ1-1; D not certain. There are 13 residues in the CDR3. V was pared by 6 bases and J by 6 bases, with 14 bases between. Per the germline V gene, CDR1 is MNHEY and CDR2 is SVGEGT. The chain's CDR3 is CASSPMGVAEAFF. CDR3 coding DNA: TGTGCCAGCAGCCCCATGGGAGTGGCTGAAGCTTTCTTT.

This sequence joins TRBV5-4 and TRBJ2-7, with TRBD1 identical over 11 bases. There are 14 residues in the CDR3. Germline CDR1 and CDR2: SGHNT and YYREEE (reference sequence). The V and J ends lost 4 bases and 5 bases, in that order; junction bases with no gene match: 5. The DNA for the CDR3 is TGTGCCAGCAGCAAGGACAGGGGGCAGGACGAGCAGTACTTC. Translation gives CASSKDRGQDEQYF.

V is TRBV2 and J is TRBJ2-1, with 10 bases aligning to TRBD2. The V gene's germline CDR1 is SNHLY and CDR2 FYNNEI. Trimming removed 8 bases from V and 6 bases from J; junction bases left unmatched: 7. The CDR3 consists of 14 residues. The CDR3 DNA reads TGTGCCAGCCGAGCGGGGGGGCCTGTCAATGAGCAGTTCTTC. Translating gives CASRAGGPVNEQFF.

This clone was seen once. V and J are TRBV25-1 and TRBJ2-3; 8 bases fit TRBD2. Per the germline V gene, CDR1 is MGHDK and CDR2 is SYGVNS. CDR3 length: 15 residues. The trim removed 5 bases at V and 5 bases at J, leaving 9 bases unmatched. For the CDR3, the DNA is TGTGCCAGCAGTTCGCCGGGGGGGGCCCAAGATACGCAGTATTTT. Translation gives CASSSPGGAQDTQYF. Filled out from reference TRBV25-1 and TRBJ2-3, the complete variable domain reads EADIYQTPRYLVIGTGKKITLECSQTMGHDKMYWYQQDPGMELHLIHYSYGVNSTEKGDLSSESTVSRIRTEHFPLTLESARPSHTSQYLCASSSPGGAQDTQYFGPGTRLTVL.

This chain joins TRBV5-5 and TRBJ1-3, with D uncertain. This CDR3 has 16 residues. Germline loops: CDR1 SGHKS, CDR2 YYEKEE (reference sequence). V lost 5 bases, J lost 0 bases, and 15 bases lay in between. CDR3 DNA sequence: TGTGCCAGCAGTTACCTTCTACAGAGCTCTGGAAACACCATATATTTT. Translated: CASSYLLQSSGNTIYF. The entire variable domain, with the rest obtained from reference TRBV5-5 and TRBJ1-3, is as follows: DAGVTQSPTHLIKTRGQQVTLRCSPISGHKSVSWYQQVLGQGPQFIFQYYEKEERGRGNFPDRFSARQFPNYSSELNVNALLLGDSALYLCASSYLLQSSGNTIYFGEGSWLTVV.

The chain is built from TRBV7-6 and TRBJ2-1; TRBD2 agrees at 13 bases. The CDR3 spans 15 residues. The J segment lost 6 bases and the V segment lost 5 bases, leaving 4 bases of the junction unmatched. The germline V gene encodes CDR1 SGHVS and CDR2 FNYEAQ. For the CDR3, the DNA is TGTGCCAGCAGCCTGGGACTAGCGGGACTCAATGAGCAGTTCTTC. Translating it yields CASSLGLAGLNEQFF.

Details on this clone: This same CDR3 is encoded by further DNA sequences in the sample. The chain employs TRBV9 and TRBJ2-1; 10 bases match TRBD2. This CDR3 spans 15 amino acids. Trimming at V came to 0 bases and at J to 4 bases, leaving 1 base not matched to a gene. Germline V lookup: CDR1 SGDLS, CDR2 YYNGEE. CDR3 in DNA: TGTGCCAGCAGCGTAGATAGCGGGGGGTACAATGAGCAGTTCTTC. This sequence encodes CASSVDSGGYNEQFF.